This T cell receptor (beta chain) was sequenced during a study of post-analysis software for immune sequencing data. Whole-study findings and limits: A few TRBV segments occurring more often in patients than controls included TRBV5-6, TRBV5-1 and TRBV20-1.

Comments on this clonotype: The target antigen is unknown.

Sequencing libraries made from TCR beta cDNA carried unique molecular identifiers. TCRdb passed the PCR reads through MiXCR, listing each CDR3 protein once. The table lists 450,000 or so distinct CDR3 sequences, around 40% of them singletons. CDR3 length equals 13 residues. V was cut by 2 bases and J by 2 bases, with 6 bases left in between. Looked up from germline, CDR1 is SGDLS and CDR2 is YYNGEE. The TCR comes from a girl between 5 and 17 years old with multiple sclerosis. The rearrangement uses TRBV9 and TRBJ2-3; D remains unclear. Specimen: blood. Here the CDR3 reads CASSVFNTDTQYF. CDR3 DNA: TGTGCCAGCAGCGTTTTTAACACAGATACGCAGTATTTT. Full variable domain (missing parts from reference TRBV9 and TRBJ2-3): DSGVTQTPKHLITATGQRVTLRCSPRSGDLSVYWYQQSLDQGLQFLIQYYNGEERAKGNILERFSAQQFPDLHSELNLSSLELGDSALYFCASSVFNTDTQYFGPGTRLTVL.